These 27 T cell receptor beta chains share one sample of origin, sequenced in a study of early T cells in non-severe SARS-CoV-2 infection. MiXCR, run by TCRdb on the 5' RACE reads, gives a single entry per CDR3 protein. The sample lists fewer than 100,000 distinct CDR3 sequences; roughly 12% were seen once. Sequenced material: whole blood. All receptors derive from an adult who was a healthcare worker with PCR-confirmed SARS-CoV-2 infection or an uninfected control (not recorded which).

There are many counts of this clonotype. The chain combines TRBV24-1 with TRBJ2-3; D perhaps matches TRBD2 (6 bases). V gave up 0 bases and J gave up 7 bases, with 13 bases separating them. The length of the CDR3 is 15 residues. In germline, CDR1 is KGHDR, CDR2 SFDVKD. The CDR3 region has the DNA TGTGCCACCAGTGATTTGACCGGGAGTAGTAATACGCAGTATTTT. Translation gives CATSDLTGSSNTQYF.

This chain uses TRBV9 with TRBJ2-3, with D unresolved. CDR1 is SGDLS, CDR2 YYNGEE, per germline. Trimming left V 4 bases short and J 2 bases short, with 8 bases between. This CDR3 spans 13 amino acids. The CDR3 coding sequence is TGTGCCAGCAGCACTGGATACACAGATACGCAGTATTTT. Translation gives CASSTGYTDTQYF.

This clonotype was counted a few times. For the CDR3, the DNA is TGTGCCAGCACCCCCCCCGGGACAGGCTACGAGCAGTACTTC. Translated, it gives CASTPPGTGYEQYF. The J gene is TRBJ2-7, the V gene TRBV28, with 8 bases matching TRBD1. Germline V gives CDR1 MDHEN, CDR2 SYDVKM. The CDR3 consists of 14 residues. Germline trimming cut 7 bases from V and 3 bases from J; bases unmatched to any gene: 8.

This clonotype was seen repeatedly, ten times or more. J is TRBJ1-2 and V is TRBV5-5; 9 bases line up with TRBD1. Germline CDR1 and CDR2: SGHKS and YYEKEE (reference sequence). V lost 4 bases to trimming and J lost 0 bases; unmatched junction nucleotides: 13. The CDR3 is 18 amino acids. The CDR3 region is CASSLSRDRESPNYGYTF. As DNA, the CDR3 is TGTGCCAGCAGCCTCTCCCGGGACAGGGAGAGCCCTAACTATGGCTACACCTTC.

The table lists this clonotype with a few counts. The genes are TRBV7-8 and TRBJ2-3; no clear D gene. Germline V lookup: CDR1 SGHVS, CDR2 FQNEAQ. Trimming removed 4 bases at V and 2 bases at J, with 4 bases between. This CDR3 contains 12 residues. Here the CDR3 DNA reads TGTGCCAGCAGCTCAGTCACAGATACGCAGTATTTT. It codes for CASSSVTDTQYF.

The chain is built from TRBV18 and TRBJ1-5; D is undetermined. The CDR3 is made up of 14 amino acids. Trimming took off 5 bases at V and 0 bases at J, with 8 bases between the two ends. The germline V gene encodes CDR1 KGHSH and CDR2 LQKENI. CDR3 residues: CASSSASSNQPQHF. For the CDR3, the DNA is TGTGCCAGCTCATCCGCCTCTAGCAATCAGCCCCAGCATTTT.

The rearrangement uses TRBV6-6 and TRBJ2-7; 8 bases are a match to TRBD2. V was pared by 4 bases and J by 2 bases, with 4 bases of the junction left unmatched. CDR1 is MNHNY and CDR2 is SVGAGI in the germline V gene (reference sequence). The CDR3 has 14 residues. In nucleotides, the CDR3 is TGTGCCAGCAGTTCCCGGGGACTAGCCTACGAGCAGTACTTC. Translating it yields CASSSRGLAYEQYF.

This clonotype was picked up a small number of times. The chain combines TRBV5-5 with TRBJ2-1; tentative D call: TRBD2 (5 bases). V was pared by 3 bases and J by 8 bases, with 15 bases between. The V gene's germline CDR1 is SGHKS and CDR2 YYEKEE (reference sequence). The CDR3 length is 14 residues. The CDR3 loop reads CASSSRDPEDEQFF. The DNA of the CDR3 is TGTGCCAGCAGCTCCCGGGATCCGGAGGATGAGCAGTTCTTC.

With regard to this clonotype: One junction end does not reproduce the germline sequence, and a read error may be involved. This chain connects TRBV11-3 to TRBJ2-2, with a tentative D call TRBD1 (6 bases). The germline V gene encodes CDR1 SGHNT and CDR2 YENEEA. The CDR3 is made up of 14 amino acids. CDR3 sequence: CASSLRTVNTGELF. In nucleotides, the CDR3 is TGTGCCAGCAGCTTACGGACAGTAAACACCGGGGAGCTGTTT. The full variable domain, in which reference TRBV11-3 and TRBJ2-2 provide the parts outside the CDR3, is EAGVVQSPRYKIIEKKQPVAFWCNPISGHNTLYWYLQNLGQGPELLIRYENEEAVDDSQLPKDRFSAERLKGVDSTLKIQPAELGDSAVYLCASSLRTVNTGELFGEGSRLTVL.

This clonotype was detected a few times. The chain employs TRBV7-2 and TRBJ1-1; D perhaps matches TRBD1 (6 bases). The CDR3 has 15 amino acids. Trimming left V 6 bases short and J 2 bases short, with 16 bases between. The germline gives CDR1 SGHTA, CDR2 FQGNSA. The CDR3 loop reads CASRGGRQENTEAFF. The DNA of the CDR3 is TGTGCCAGCAGAGGCGGCAGACAGGAAAACACTGAAGCTTTCTTT.

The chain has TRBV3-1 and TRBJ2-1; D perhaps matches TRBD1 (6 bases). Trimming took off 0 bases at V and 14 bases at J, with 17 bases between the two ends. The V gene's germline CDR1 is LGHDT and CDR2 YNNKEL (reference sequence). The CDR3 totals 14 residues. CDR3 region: CASSQDQGRGPKFF. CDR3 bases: TGTGCCAGCAGCCAAGATCAGGGGAGAGGGCCTAAGTTCTTC.

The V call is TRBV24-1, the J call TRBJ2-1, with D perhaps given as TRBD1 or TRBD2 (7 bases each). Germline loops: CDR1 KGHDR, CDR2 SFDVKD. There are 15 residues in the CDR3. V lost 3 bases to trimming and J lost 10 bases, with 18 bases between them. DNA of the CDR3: TGTGCCACCAGTGATCCGGGGGGAACAGGGGACGAGCAGTTCTTC. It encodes CATSDPGGTGDEQFF.

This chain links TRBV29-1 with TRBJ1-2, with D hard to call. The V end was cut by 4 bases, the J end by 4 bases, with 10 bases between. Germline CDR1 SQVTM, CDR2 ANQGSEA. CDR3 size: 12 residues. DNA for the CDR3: TGCAGCGTTGCCCGGCTCGGCTATGGCTACACCTTC. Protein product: CSVARLGYGYTF.

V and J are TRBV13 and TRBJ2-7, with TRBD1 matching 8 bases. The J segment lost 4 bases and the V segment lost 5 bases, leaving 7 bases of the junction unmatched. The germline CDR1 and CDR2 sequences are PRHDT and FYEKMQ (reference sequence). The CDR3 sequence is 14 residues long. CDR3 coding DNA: TGTGCCAGCAGCAGCGGACAGGGTGTTTACGAGCAGTACTTC. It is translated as CASSSGQGVYEQYF.

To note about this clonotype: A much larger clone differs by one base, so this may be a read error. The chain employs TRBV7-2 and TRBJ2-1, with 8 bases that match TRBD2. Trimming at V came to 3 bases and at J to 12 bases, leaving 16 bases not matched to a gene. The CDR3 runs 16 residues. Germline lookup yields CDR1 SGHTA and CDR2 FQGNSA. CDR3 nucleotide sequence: TGTGCCAGCAGCTTCATGCCGGGACTAGGAAAGGGGGGGCAGTTCTTC. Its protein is CASSFMPGLGKGGQFF.

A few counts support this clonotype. CDR3 DNA sequence: TGCAGTGCGGCGAGAGGGGGGACCTTCGGTGAGCAGTTCTTC. Amino acids: CSAARGGTFGEQFF. V and J are TRBV20-1 and TRBJ2-1; D is possibly TRBD1 or TRBD2 (6 bases each). The V end lost 6 bases, the J end lost 9 bases, and 21 bases lay between the germline ends. The germline V gene encodes CDR1 DFQATT and CDR2 SNEGSKA (reference sequence). The CDR3 loop spans 14 amino acids.

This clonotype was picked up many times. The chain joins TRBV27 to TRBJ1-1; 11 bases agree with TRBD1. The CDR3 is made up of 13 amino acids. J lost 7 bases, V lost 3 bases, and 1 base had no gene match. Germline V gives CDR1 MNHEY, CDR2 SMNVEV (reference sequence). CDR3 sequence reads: CASSFGTGGEAFF. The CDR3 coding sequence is TGTGCCAGCAGTTTTGGGACAGGGGGTGAAGCTTTCTTT.

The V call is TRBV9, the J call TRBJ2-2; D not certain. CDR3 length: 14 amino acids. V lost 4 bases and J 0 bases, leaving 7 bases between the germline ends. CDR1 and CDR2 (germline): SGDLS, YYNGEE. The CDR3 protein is CASSLDSNTGELFF. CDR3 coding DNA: TGTGCCAGCAGCTTGGATTCGAACACCGGGGAGCTGTTTTTT.

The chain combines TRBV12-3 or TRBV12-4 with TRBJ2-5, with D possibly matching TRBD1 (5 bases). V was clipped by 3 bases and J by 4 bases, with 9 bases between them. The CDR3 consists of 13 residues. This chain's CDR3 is CASSLTDGETQYF. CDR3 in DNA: TGTGCCAGCAGTTTGACAGATGGAGAGACCCAGTACTTC.

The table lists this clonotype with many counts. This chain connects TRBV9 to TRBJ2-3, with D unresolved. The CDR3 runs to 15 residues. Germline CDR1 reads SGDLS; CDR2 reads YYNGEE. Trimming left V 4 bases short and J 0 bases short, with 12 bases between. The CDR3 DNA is TGTGCCAGCAGCCCACGATGGCAGAGCACAGATACGCAGTATTTT. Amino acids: CASSPRWQSTDTQYF.

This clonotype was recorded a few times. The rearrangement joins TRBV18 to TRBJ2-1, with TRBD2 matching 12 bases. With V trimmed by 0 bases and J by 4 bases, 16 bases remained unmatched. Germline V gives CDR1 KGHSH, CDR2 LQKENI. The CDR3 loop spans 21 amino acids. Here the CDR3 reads CASSPPRVRLAGDSMYNEQFF. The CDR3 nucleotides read TGTGCCAGCTCACCACCAAGGGTCCGACTAGCGGGAGACAGTATGTACAATGAGCAGTTCTTC.

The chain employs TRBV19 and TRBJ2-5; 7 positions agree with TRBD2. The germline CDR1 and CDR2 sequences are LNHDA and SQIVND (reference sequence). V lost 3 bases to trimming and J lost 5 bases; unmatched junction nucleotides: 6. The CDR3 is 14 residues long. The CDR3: CASSMGLPGETQYF. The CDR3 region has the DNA TGTGCCAGTAGTATGGGACTACCGGGGGAGACCCAGTACTTC.

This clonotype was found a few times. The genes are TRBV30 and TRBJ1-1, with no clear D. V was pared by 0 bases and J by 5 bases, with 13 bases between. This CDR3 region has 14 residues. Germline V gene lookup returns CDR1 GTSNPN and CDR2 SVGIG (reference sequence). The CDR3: CAWSVGPEGTEAFF. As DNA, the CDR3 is TGTGCCTGGAGTGTTGGCCCGGAGGGAACTGAAGCTTTCTTT.

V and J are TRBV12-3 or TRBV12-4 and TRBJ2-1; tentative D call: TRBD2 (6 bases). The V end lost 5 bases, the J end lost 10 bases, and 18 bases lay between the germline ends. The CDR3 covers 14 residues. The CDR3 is CASSDSGTLGEQFF. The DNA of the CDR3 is TGTGCCAGCAGTGACTCCGGGACTTTGGGGGAGCAGTTCTTC.

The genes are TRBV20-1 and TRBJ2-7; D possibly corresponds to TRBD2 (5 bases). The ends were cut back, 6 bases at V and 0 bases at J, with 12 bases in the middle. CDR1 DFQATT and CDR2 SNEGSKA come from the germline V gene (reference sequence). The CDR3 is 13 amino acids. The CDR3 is CSAFGLNSYEQYF. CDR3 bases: TGCAGTGCCTTCGGACTCAACTCCTACGAGCAGTACTTC.

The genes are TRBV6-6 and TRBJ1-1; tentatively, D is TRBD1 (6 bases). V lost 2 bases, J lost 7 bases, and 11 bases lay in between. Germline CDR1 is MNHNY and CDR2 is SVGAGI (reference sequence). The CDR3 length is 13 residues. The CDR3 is CASSYGRGGEAFF. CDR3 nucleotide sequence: TGTGCCAGCAGTTACGGGAGAGGGGGTGAAGCTTTCTTT.

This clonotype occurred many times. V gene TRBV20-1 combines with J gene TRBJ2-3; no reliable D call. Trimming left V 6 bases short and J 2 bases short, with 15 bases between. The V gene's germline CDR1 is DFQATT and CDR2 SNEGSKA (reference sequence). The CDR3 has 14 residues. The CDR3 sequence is CSAPRSGNTDTQYF. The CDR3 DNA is TGCAGTGCCCCTAGGTCTGGGAACACAGATACGCAGTATTTT.